Listed here is a single T cell receptor (beta chain). Its antigen is unknown. Documented treatment: around 19 received Ad26.COV2.S at low or high dose, single or two shots; several received placebo; per-sample allocation not given. Sample collection was performed on day 63 after the first vaccine or placebo injection. Sequencing was performed with immunoSEQ multiplex PCR; in TCRdb, only in-frame clones are kept and a portion is missing. The data contain 300,000 to 500,000 clones, approximately 86% of them singletons. This entry comes from a study of Ad26.COV2.S vaccination and SARS-CoV-2 variants. The wider study: The trial was COV1001 and the donor's arm was Ad26.COV2.S. General study results and limits: Higher spike-specific TCR breadth was found in vaccine recipients than in placebo recipients. CD8+ and CD4+ T cells specific for spike reportedly responded with substantial breadth after vaccination.

The germline gives CDR1 LGHDT, CDR2 YNNKEL (reference sequence). The CDR3 runs to 14 residues. V trimming: 5 bases; J trimming: 5 bases; junction bases outside the gene matches: 5. The sequence derives from a person aged 18-60 years who received the Ad26.COV2.S COVID-19 vaccine or a placebo. The chain combines TRBV3-1 (or the pseudogene TRBV3-2) with TRBJ2-3, with 9 bases matching TRBD1. Sequencing was performed on peripheral blood, taken in a trial of Ad26.COV2.S vaccine versus placebo. DNA of the CDR3: TGTGCCAGCAGCTCGACAGGGGGTGGAGATACGCAGTATTTT. It yields the protein CASSSTGGGDTQYF.